Sequencing of this T cell receptor beta chain was carried out in a study of T cells expressing NK-cell markers (dated by TCRdb to about 2020). For the wider study: Three sorted T-cell subsets (CD3+CD56+NKG2C+, CD3+CD56+NKG2C- and CD3+CD56-NKG2C+) from about 8 donors had their TCR beta-chain repertoires profiled. Seven of the eight sequenced donors were HCMV-seropositive and one was HCMV-seronegative. Randomly selected healthy volunteers, three men and five women, were used as the eight sequenced donors. The libraries were sequenced on Illumina HiSeq 2000/2500, MiSeq or NextSeq, producing 2 x 150 bp reads.

The run used an Illumina HiSeq 2000. 5'RACE template switching, by which a universal primer site and unique molecular identifiers were added, was used to make TCR beta cDNA libraries. cDNA synthesis was primed from the TCR beta constant segment and was followed by two successive PCR amplification steps. From the authors' description of their analysis: MIGEC was used to demultiplex reads and group reads by UMI, and MiTCR was used to assemble and quantify clonotypes. Only TCR cDNA sequences supported by at least two reads were kept to exclude erroneous sequences. The tcR package was used for downstream repertoire analysis, with clonotypes matched between fractions based on CDR3 nucleotide sequence plus V segment. VDJmatch was used to annotate antigen specificity against VDJdb, with one amino acid substitution in CDR3 allowed. After TCRdb reprocessed the reads, each CDR3 protein sequence was kept as one row, without DNA. In this record, the V and J calls reflect TCRdb's handling and not the investigators' own analysis. This specimen's table enumerates around 100,000 distinct CDR3 sequences. The top ten constitute roughly 20% of the sample.

HCMV serostatus was determined by detecting HCMV-specific IgG in serum with a commercial ELISA kit. Peripheral blood mononuclear cells were isolated from blood by Ficoll density gradient centrifugation. The paper as a whole reports these results and caveats: In more than 5 donors, the dominant CD3+CD56+NKG2C+ clonotypes ranked among the top 10 CD8+ clonotypes, making up about 1.0-7.5% of CD8+ T cells. It remained unclear whether the expanded NKG2C-expressing T cell clones were specific for HCMV antigens. Those dominant clonotypes were again the most abundant among CD3+CD56-NKG2C+ cells in a handful of donors, at roughly 25-60.1%.

The CDR3 runs 14 residues from the cysteine to the phenylalanine. No DNA has been recorded. CDR1 and CDR2, looked up from the germline V gene (reference sequence), are SEHNR and FQNEAQ. On this clonotype: No cognate antigen has been identified for it.

The clonotype comes from a woman aged 18 to 69 in good health. Source material: blood T cells: a sorted CD56 or NKG2C T cell subset, CD4+ or CD8+ T cells, or bulk PBMC T cells (not recorded which). The chain employs TRBV7-9 and TRBJ2-7; without DNA, the TCRdb call of TRBD1 cannot be checked. The CDR3 here reads CASSLGTGIYEQYF.